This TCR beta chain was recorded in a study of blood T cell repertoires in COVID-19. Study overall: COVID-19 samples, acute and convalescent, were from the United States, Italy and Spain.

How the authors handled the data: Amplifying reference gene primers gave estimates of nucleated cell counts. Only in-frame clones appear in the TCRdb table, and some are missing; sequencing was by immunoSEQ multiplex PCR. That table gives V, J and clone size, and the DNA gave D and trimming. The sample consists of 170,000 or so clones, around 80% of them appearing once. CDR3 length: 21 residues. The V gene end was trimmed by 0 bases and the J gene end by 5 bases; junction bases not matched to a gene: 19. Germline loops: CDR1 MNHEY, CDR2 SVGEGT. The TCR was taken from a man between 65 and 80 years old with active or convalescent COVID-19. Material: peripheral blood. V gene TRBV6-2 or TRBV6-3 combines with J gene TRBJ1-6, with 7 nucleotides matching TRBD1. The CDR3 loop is CASSYSQRADDRDVNNSPLHF. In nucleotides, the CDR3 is TGTGCCAGCAGTTACTCTCAACGGGCCGATGACAGGGATGTTAATAATTCACCCCTCCACTTT.